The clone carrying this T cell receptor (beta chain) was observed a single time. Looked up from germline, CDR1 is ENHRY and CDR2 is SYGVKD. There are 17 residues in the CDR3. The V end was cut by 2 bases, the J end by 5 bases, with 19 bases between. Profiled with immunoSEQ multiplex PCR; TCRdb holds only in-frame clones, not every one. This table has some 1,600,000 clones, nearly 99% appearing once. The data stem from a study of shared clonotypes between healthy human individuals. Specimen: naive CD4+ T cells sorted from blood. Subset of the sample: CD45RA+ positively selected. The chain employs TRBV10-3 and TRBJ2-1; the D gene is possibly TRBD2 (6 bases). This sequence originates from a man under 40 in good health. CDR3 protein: CAISEGFPGVRDNEQFF. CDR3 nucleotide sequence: TGTGCCATCAGTGAGGGCTTCCCGGGAGTTCGTGACAATGAGCAGTTCTTC.